This entry lists 13 T cell receptor beta chains sequenced from one sample in a study of cytomegalovirus exposure and HLA in healthy donors. The PCR contained 60 Vbeta and 13 Jbeta primers. TCRdb keeps only in-frame clones here, not all; method: immunoSEQ multiplex PCR. The sample shows over 140,000 clones, just under 85% of them seen only once. Sequencing was carried out using PBMCs. The origin of the receptors is a man aged 25 to 40 in good health and CMV-seropositive.

V is TRBV19 and J is TRBJ2-1; D gene uncertain. Between the trimmed V and J ends, which lost 6 bases and 4 bases, there was a span of 10 bases. The germline CDR1 and CDR2 sequences are LNHDA and SQIVND (reference sequence). CDR3 length equals 13 residues. CDR3 region: CASRKESYNEQFF. The CDR3 nucleotides read TGTGCCAGTAGAAAGGAGTCTTACAATGAGCAGTTCTTC.

As regards this clone: Compared with germline, one end of the junction differs, possibly owing to a read error. This chain joins TRBV5-4 and TRBJ2-7; TRBD2 aligns across 8 bases. The CDR3 consists of 15 residues. Germline loops: CDR1 SGHNT, CDR2 YYREEE (reference sequence). CDR3: CASSFESGGPYGQYF. CDR3 DNA: TGTGCCAGCAGCTTTGAGTCGGGGGGGCCCTACGGGCAGTACTTC.

CDR3 sequence (DNA): TGTGCCAGTAGTATAGGTGGAGTCAGTTGGAACACCGGGGAGCTGTTTTTT. This sequence encodes CASSIGGVSWNTGELFF. The chain couples TRBV19 to TRBJ2-2; D is unresolved. The V gene's germline CDR1 is LNHDA and CDR2 SQIVND (reference sequence). V lost 1 base, J lost 1 base, and 13 bases lay in between. The CDR3 covers 17 residues.

The DNA for the CDR3 is TGTGCCAGCAGCTTGGTTGGACAGGGAGGGAGCACCGGGGAGCTGTTTTTT. The encoded protein is CASSLVGQGGSTGELFF. The genes are TRBV5-6 and TRBJ2-2; tentative D call: TRBD1 (8 bases). Germline values: CDR1 SGHDT, CDR2 YYEEEE. This CDR3 has 17 amino acids. V was shortened by 0 bases and J by 4 bases, with 16 bases between the two germline ends.

The V gene is TRBV6-6, the J gene TRBJ1-4; possible D gene TRBD1, 6 bases. V dropped 6 bases and J dropped 4 bases, with 15 bases sitting between them. Germline lookup yields CDR1 MNHNY and CDR2 SVGAGI (reference sequence). This CDR3 region has 15 residues. The CDR3 DNA reads as TGTGCCAGCAGCCCCTGGGGACAAAATAATGAAAAACTGTTTTTT. Protein sequence: CASSPWGQNNEKLFF.

The chain couples TRBV2 to TRBJ2-7; D is possibly TRBD1 (5 bases). V gave up 6 bases and J gave up 2 bases, with 17 bases separating them. CDR3 length: 15 amino acids. CDR1 is SNHLY and CDR2 is FYNNEI in the germline V gene. Written as DNA, the CDR3 is TGTGCCAGCAGACCCGACAGCAGCGTCCCCTACGAGCAGTACTTC. It codes for CASRPDSSVPYEQYF. The whole variable domain, remainder taken from reference TRBV2 and TRBJ2-7, is EPEVTQTPSHQVTQMGQEVILRCVPISNHLYFYWYRQILGQKVEFLVSFYNNEISEKSEIFDDQFSVERPDGSNFTLKIRSTKLEDSAMYFCASRPDSSVPYEQYFGPGTRLTVT.

The chain uses TRBV9 and TRBJ2-1; possibly TRBD2 for D (6 bases). CDR1 is SGDLS and CDR2 is YYNGEE in the germline V gene. This CDR3 comprises 14 residues. Deletions cut 3 bases from V and 6 bases from J, with 13 bases between. The CDR3 DNA sequence: TGTGCCAGCAGCGGGGAACTAGCCCTCAATGAGCAGTTCTTC. Protein product: CASSGELALNEQFF.

The chain joins TRBV6-5 to TRBJ2-3, with TRBD1 identical over 9 bases. V shed 6 bases and J 1 base; nucleotides not matched to a gene: 5. This CDR3 has 15 amino acids. Germline V gene sequence: CDR1 MNHEY, CDR2 SVGAGI. For the CDR3, the DNA is TGTGCCAGCAGCCTACAGGGGGCAGGCACAGATACGCAGTATTTT. It specifies CASSLQGAGTDTQYF.

This clone was found a few times. The V gene is TRBV6-4, the J gene TRBJ1-5; maybe TRBD1 (6 bases). The CDR3 covers 15 residues. V shed 4 bases and J shed 5 bases, with 15 bases lying between them. From germline, CDR1 is MRHNA and CDR2 SNTAGT. The CDR3 DNA is TGTGCCAGCAGTGTACAGGGTAGTGGGTATCAGCCCCAGCATTTT. Amino acids: CASSVQGSGYQPQHF.

The chain links TRBV9 to TRBJ2-7; 7 bases match TRBD2. The ends lost 0 bases at V and 2 bases at J; junction bases unmatched: 8. The CDR3 has 16 amino acids. CDR1 is SGDLS and CDR2 is YYNGEE in the germline V gene. The CDR3 protein is CASSVGEGNRPYEQYF. The CDR3 region has the DNA TGTGCCAGCAGCGTAGGGGAGGGAAATCGACCCTACGAGCAGTACTTC.

The V gene is TRBV19, the J gene TRBJ2-7; 9 bases fit TRBD1. Germline CDR1 LNHDA, CDR2 SQIVND (reference sequence). Losses at the gene ends were 10 bases for V and 5 bases for J; bases not matched to a gene: 9. This CDR3 has 13 amino acids. CDR3 amino acids: CATSRQGVHEQYF. As DNA, the CDR3 is TGTGCCACCTCTAGACAGGGGGTACACGAGCAGTACTTC.

The chain uses TRBV12-5 and TRBJ1-2, with D perhaps TRBD1 (5 bases). V was clipped by 3 bases and J by 0 bases, with 11 bases between them. The germline V gene encodes CDR1 LGHNT and CDR2 FRNRAP. The CDR3 is made up of 15 amino acids. The CDR3 nucleotides read TGTGCTAGTGGTTTTCACAGGCTAACTAACTATGGCTACACCTTC. Encoded protein: CASGFHRLTNYGYTF.

V and J are TRBV7-2 and TRBJ2-3; D might be TRBD2 (5 bases). V dropped 5 bases and J dropped 5 bases, with 14 bases sitting between them. This CDR3 contains 14 residues. The germline V gene encodes CDR1 SGHTA and CDR2 FQGNSA. The CDR3 DNA reads TGTGCCAGCAGCAACGGCCCCGGAGGAGATACGCAGTATTTT. Translated, it gives CASSNGPGGDTQYF.